Listed here is a single T cell receptor (beta chain). Antigen: not known. 13 Jbeta primers and 60 Vbeta primers were used for the PCR. Measured with immunoSEQ multiplex PCR; TCRdb has only the in-frame clones, and not every one. Of approximately 180,000 clones in the sample, 81% were seen once. This entry is derived from a study of cytomegalovirus exposure and HLA in healthy donors. The study, taken as a whole, reports: Data from an earlier analysis indicated that most TCR beta V segments were productive either about 87% or about 30% of the time. Indistinguishable V segments such as TRBV6-2 and TRBV6-3 were excluded.

V shed 2 bases, J shed 7 bases, and the junction held 2 bases outside the gene matches. This CDR3 has 15 residues. CDR1 and CDR2 from the germline V gene are MNHNY and SVGAGI (reference sequence). The sequence was collected from a woman aged 18-29 years in good health and CMV-seropositive. Sequencing used PBMCs. The chain joins TRBV6-6 to TRBJ2-1; 13 nucleotides agree with TRBD2. In DNA form, the CDR3 reads TGTGCCAGCAGTTACCCGGGACTAGCGGGGAATGAGCAGTTCTTC. Its translation: CASSYPGLAGNEQFF.